This T cell receptor beta chain came from a study of blood T cell repertoires in COVID-19. After removal of 2 bases from V and 6 bases from J, the junction contained 11 bases not matched to a gene. CDR3 length: 17 amino acids. Germline V gene data show CDR1 as SGHKS and CDR2 as YYEKEE (reference sequence). Produced via immunoSEQ multiplex PCR; TCRdb's table is partial and in-frame only. The data contain about 15,000 clones, about 80% of them singletons. The sequence was obtained from a man in his 70s with active or convalescent COVID-19. The rearrangement joins TRBV5-5 to TRBJ1-5; 10 positions agree with TRBD1. The sequencing sample was made of peripheral blood. The CDR3 DNA reads as TGTGCCAGCAGCTTTGGACCCGGGACAGGGGATGTTCAGCCCCAGCATTTT. Its translation: CASSFGPGTGDVQPQHF.